This T cell receptor (beta chain) came from a study of long-term antiretroviral therapy in people with HIV. Sequencing relied on immunoSEQ assay v3.0, run at survey level. Profiling relied on immunoSEQ multiplex PCR, and the TCRdb table lists in-frame clones only, not all of them. The table shows about 36,000 clones, with more than 80% occurring only once. Study-wide results and caveats: After ART, diversity increased yet remained lower than transplant donor controls.

Points on this clone: Its specificity is unknown.

This clonotype was obtained from a man aged 30 to 45 with HIV. The sample here was unsorted PBMCs, taken 3.4 years after starting antiretroviral therapy.

DNA for the CDR3: TGTGCCAGCAGCATGGGGACAGGGGGCCGGGATCAGCCCCAGCATTTT. Amino acid sequence: CASSMGTGGRDQPQHF. The chain couples TRBV28 to TRBJ1-5, with 12 bases matching TRBD1. V gave up 6 bases and J gave up 5 bases; unmatched junction bases: 8. This CDR3 contains 16 residues. Germline values: CDR1 MDHEN, CDR2 SYDVKM.